Listed below are T cell receptor beta chains from one sample, sequenced in a study of T cell changes during pregnancy in multiple sclerosis. Profiled with immunoSEQ multiplex PCR; TCRdb holds only in-frame clones, not every one. The sample records 75,000 to 85,000 clones, 93% being singletons. The specimen comprised peripheral blood, sampled in the second trimester of pregnancy. These receptors were taken from a female donor with multiple sclerosis, enrolled in a pregnancy study. Both conserved end residues are part of each CDR3. D genes are given only for firm matches. For some rows the clone size is stated as once, few or many, or as a class when expanded; others skip it.

d_call	j_call	v_call	clone_size	cdr3_aa	cdr3_nt
NA	TRBJ1-2	TRBV7-9	NA	CASSLSEGFPYGYTF	TGTGCCAGCAGCTTATCGGAGGGATTTCCGTATGGCTACACCTTC
TRBD1	TRBJ1-4	TRBV15	once	CATSSQGAGEKLFF	TGTGCCACCAGCAGCCAGGGGGCGGGTGAAAAACTGTTTTTT
NA	TRBJ1-3	TRBV30	NA	CAWSTGSGNTIYF	TGTGCCTGGAGTACGGGGTCTGGAAACACCATATATTTT
TRBD2	TRBJ2-5	TRBV7-9	NA	CASLASGGETQYF	TGTGCCAGCCTGGCTAGCGGGGGAGAGACCCAGTACTTC
NA	TRBJ2-3	TRBV7-2	NA	CASRGLDTQYF	TGTGCCAGCAGAGGACTTGATACGCAGTATTTT
NA	TRBJ2-2	TRBV9	NA	CASSFTTNTGELFF	TGTGCCAGCAGCTTTACTACCAACACCGGGGAGCTGTTTTTT
NA	TRBJ2-1	TRBV6-6	NA	CASSYYEVGEQFF	TGTGCCAGCAGTTACTATGAGGTTGGAGAGCAGTTCTTC
NA	TRBJ1-1	TRBV12-5	NA	CASGPEGRGPGMNTEAFF	TGTGCTAGTGGTCCCGAGGGGAGGGGACCGGGGATGAACACTGAAGCTTTCTTT
NA	TRBJ2-7	TRBV27	NA	CASSLSRGVGGLSSYEQYF	TGTGCCAGCAGTTTATCGAGAGGTGTGGGGGGGCTAAGTTCCTACGAGCAGTACTTC
NA	TRBJ1-1	TRBV19	NA	CASSLLNTEAFF	TGTGCCAGTAGCCTATTAAACACTGAAGCTTTCTTT
NA	TRBJ2-7	TRBV27	once	CASSWAGATYEQYF	TGTGCCAGCAGTTGGGCAGGGGCTACCTACGAGCAGTACTTC
TRBD2	TRBJ2-1	TRBV20-1	NA	CSASSGGAPFF	TGCAGTGCTAGCAGCGGGGGGGCCCCGTTCTTC
NA	TRBJ2-7	TRBV7-6	NA	CASSSGKDLSYEQYF	TGTGCCAGCAGCTCGGGGAAGGACCTCTCCTACGAGCAGTACTTC
TRBD1	TRBJ1-1	TRBV6-5	NA	CASSYSRQGVETEAFF	TGTGCCAGCAGTTACTCGAGGCAGGGGGTAGAAACTGAAGCTTTCTTT
NA	TRBJ1-3	TRBV7-9	NA	CASSLNREGNTIYF	TGTGCCAGCAGCTTAAACAGGGAGGGAAACACCATATATTTT
TRBD1	TRBJ1-2	TRBV5-5	NA	CASTIVQGAGGYTF	TGTGCCAGCACCATTGTACAGGGGGCAGGGGGCTACACCTTC
NA	TRBJ1-1	TRBV11-2	NA	CASRPIGQLEAFF	TGTGCCAGCAGACCAATCGGACAGTTAGAAGCTTTCTTT
TRBD1	TRBJ2-5	TRBV7-2	NA	CASSPSGTEETQYF	TGTGCCAGCAGCCCTTCCGGGACAGAGGAGACCCAGTACTTC
NA	TRBJ1-3	TRBV11-3	NA	CASSSTGEPGNTIYF	TGTGCCAGCAGCTCAACGGGGGAACCTGGAAACACCATATATTTT
TRBD1	TRBJ2-7	TRBV9	NA	CASSGGQGPQAQYF	TGTGCCAGCAGCGGCGGACAGGGCCCACAAGCTCAGTACTTC
NA	TRBJ2-7	TRBV9	NA	CASSVDSSSWAYEQYF	TGTGCCAGCAGCGTCGACAGTAGTTCCTGGGCCTACGAGCAGTACTTC
TRBD2	TRBJ2-7	TRBV27	NA	CASSLELAGETYEQYF	TGTGCCAGCAGTTTAGAACTAGCGGGGGAAACCTACGAGCAGTACTTC
NA	TRBJ1-6	TRBV19	once	CASSAGTTYNSPLHF	TGTGCCAGTAGTGCAGGCACCACCTATAATTCACCCCTCCACTTT
NA	TRBJ2-1	TRBV19	NA	CASSIAETSVYNEQFF	TGTGCCAGTAGTATAGCCGAGACATCAGTATACAATGAGCAGTTCTTC
NA	TRBJ1-5	TRBV30	NA	CAWSQYGAGANQPQHF	TGTGCCTGGAGTCAATACGGCGCAGGGGCCAATCAGCCCCAGCATTTT
NA	TRBJ1-2	TRBV4-1	NA	CASSQEGTYYGYTF	TGCGCCAGCAGCCAAGAGGGGACTTATTATGGCTACACCTTC
TRBD2	TRBJ2-1	TRBV2	NA	CASSSSGAGYNEQFF	TGTGCCAGCAGTAGTAGCGGGGCCGGCTACAATGAGCAGTTCTTC
TRBD1	TRBJ2-2	TRBV6-1	once	CASSQGQVANTGELFF	TGTGCCAGCAGTCAAGGACAGGTCGCGAACACCGGGGAGCTGTTTTTT
TRBD1	TRBJ1-5	TRBV6-8	NA	CASRSPGQGDQPQHF	TGTGCCAGCAGGTCCCCCGGACAGGGGGATCAGCCCCAGCATTTT
NA	TRBJ2-1	TRBV29-1	once	CSGHTPLRNEQFF	TGCAGCGGCCATACCCCATTGCGGAATGAGCAGTTCTTC
NA	TRBJ1-2	TRBV5-1	NA	CASSLWDSNYGYTF	TGCGCCAGCAGCCTATGGGACTCTAACTATGGCTACACCTTC
TRBD1	TRBJ1-2	TRBV7-2	NA	CASSPAGTERHYGYTF	TGTGCCAGCAGCCCCGCCGGGACAGAGAGACACTATGGCTACACCTTC
TRBD2	TRBJ2-5	TRBV25-1	NA	CASSEPGGETQYF	TGTGCCAGCAGTGAACCGGGAGGAGAGACCCAGTACTTC
NA	TRBJ2-1	TRBV28	NA	CASSYRVNEQFF	TGTGCCAGCAGTTACAGGGTGAATGAGCAGTTCTTC
TRBD2	TRBJ2-2	TRBV15	NA	CATSRGPAGGPGELFF	TGTGCCACCAGCAGAGGCCCGGCGGGGGGGCCTGGGGAGCTGTTTTTT
NA	TRBJ1-2	TRBV7-9	once	CASSYTENYGYTF	TGTGCCAGCAGCTACACAGAAAACTATGGCTACACCTTC
NA	TRBJ2-5	TRBV5-1	NA	CASSFGTEYETQYF	TGCGCCAGCAGCTTCGGGACTGAATACGAGACCCAGTACTTC
TRBD2	TRBJ2-1	TRBV10-2	many	CATSGGVNEQFF	TGCGCCACATCGGGGGGGGTTAATGAGCAGTTCTTC
TRBD1	TRBJ1-2	TRBV19	once	CASRDRYNYGYTF	TGTGCCAGTCGGGACAGATATAACTATGGCTACACCTTC
NA	TRBJ1-3	TRBV28	NA	CASIPTRGNTIYF	TGTGCCAGCATCCCTACGAGGGGAAACACCATATATTTT
TRBD1	TRBJ1-3	TRBV25-1	NA	CATGDRAGNTIYF	TGTGCCACGGGGGACAGGGCGGGAAACACCATATATTTT
NA	TRBJ2-3	TRBV4-1	NA	CASSQESQGPDTQYF	TGCGCCAGCAGCCAAGAGAGTCAGGGCCCGGATACGCAGTATTTT
NA	TRBJ1-1	TRBV5-5	NA	CASSLSGDTEAFF	TGTGCCAGCAGCTTGAGCGGGGACACTGAAGCTTTCTTT
TRBD1	TRBJ1-1	TRBV19	NA	CASSFGQGGTEAFF	TGTGCCAGTAGTTTCGGACAGGGAGGTACTGAAGCTTTCTTT
NA	TRBJ1-2	TRBV5-1	NA	CASSLELFYGYTF	TGCGCCAGCAGCTTGGAGCTGTTCTATGGCTACACCTTC
NA	TRBJ1-2	TRBV5-1	NA	CASSLDSYGYTF	TGCGCCAGCAGCTTGGACAGCTATGGCTACACCTTC
NA	TRBJ1-4	TRBV10-3	NA	CAISESGGNEKLFF	TGTGCCATCAGTGAGTCGGGGGGTAATGAAAAACTGTTTTTT
NA	TRBJ1-2	TRBV6-1	NA	CASTLGQTFNYGYTF	TGTGCCAGCACACTTGGACAGACCTTCAACTATGGCTACACCTTC
NA	TRBJ1-5	TRBV5-5	NA	CASSLASPSQPQHF	TGTGCCAGCAGCTTGGCCAGTCCCAGTCAGCCCCAGCATTTT
NA	TRBJ2-2	TRBV4-2	NA	CASSQGVSFYPPTGELFF	TGTGCCAGCAGCCAAGGCGTTAGTTTCTACCCACCCACCGGGGAGCTGTTTTTT
NA	TRBJ1-1	TRBV5-1	NA	CASSSGHRDTEAFF	TGCGCCAGCAGCTCAGGACACCGAGACACTGAAGCTTTCTTT
NA	TRBJ1-2	TRBV9	NA	CASSAHIYGYTF	TGTGCCAGCAGCGCGCACATCTATGGCTACACCTTC